The 2 T cell receptor beta chains in this list originate from one sample, sequenced in a study of Graves' ophthalmopathy and Graves' hyperthyroidism. TCR beta CDR3 regions were amplified from RNA transcripts. HTBI primers served in a first-round RT-PCR, which a second-round multiplex PCR followed. Via MiXCR, TCRdb re-called the multiplex PCR reads, giving one row per CDR3 protein. The sample contains around 1,200,000 distinct CDR3 sequences, about 35% of which appear only once. Sequenced: peripheral blood or thyroid tissue (not recorded which). The receptors come from an adult man with Graves' hyperthyroidism.

This clonotype was seen repeatedly, ten times or more. The CDR3 nucleotides read TGCAGTGCTAGAGATCCCAGGGTCGAGTACGAGCAGTACTTC. Translation: CSARDPRVEYEQYF. The rearrangement links TRBV20-1 to TRBJ2-7; tentatively, D is TRBD1 (5 bases). Germline V gives CDR1 DFQATT, CDR2 SNEGSKA (reference sequence). This CDR3 spans 14 amino acids. V lost 0 bases and J lost 4, with 13 bases in between.

The rearrangement joins TRBV15 to TRBJ1-5; D is possibly TRBD1 (6 bases). CDR3 length equals 15 residues. Germline V gives CDR1 LNHNV, CDR2 YYDKDF (reference sequence). V gave up 3 bases and J gave up 5 bases, with 14 bases separating them. In DNA, the CDR3 is TGTGCCACCAGCAGGAGCCCAGGGGTTGATCAGCCCCAGCATTTT. It specifies CATSRSPGVDQPQHF.